The 16 T cell receptor beta chains below were found in one sample sequenced in a study of blood T cell repertoires in COVID-19. TCRdb's table, derived via immunoSEQ multiplex PCR, lists solely in-frame clones and lacks some. The sample contains 450,000 to 500,000 clones, around 90% of which appear only once. Sequenced: PBMCs or T cells enriched from blood (not recorded which). All receptors derive from a woman between 18 and 29 years old who had recovered from COVID-19.

CDR3 sequence (DNA): TGCAGCGTTGATCCTCCGGCGACAGGGAACACTGAAGCTTTCTTT. This codes for CSVDPPATGNTEAFF. This chain links TRBV29-1 with TRBJ1-1, with D possibly TRBD1 on 6 matching bases. The CDR3 runs to 15 residues. Trimming took 3 bases from V and 1 from J, leaving 15 bases between them. CDR1 and CDR2 from the germline V gene are SQVTM and ANQGSEA.

The V call is TRBV12-5, the J call TRBJ2-5, with D perhaps TRBD1 (6 bases). Trimming stripped 1 base from V and 2 bases from J, with 11 bases between. The CDR3 sequence is 15 residues long. Germline V lookup: CDR1 LGHNT, CDR2 FRNRAP. The CDR3, as DNA: TGTGCTAGTGGTTTGGGGACAGACCTTCAAGAGACCCAGTACTTC. It codes for CASGLGTDLQETQYF. The full variable domain, rest sourced from reference TRBV12-5 and TRBJ2-5, is DARVTQTPRHKVTEMGQEVTMRCQPILGHNTVFWYRQTMMQGLELLAYFRNRAPLDDSGMPKDRFSAEMPDATLATLKIQPSEPRDSAVYFCASGLGTDLQETQYFGPGTRLLVL.

The chain couples TRBV12-3 or TRBV12-4 to TRBJ1-2; D gene uncertain. Trimming cost V 6 bases and J 5 bases, with 10 bases left between them. The CDR3 covers 12 residues. The CDR3: CASSWGVYGYTF. CDR3 nucleotides: TGTGCCAGCAGCTGGGGAGTTTATGGCTACACCTTC.

The V call is TRBV2, the J call TRBJ1-4; 11 positions agree with TRBD1. V dropped 7 bases and J dropped 8; count of bases not matched to a gene: 6. The CDR3 has 14 residues. Per the germline V gene, CDR1 is SNHLY and CDR2 is FYNNEI. CDR3 loop: CASTGGTGGEKLFF. For the CDR3, the DNA is TGTGCCAGCACCGGCGGGACAGGGGGGGAAAAACTGTTTTTT.

This chain uses TRBV19 with TRBJ1-1; the D gene is possibly TRBD1 (5 bases). Germline-derived CDR1 and CDR2 are LNHDA and SQIVND (reference sequence). V lost 4 bases and J lost 4, with 13 bases in between. The length of the CDR3 is 14 residues. For the CDR3, the DNA is TGTGCCAGTAGTACTGGTTGGGGGGGCACTGAAGCTTTCTTT. Protein sequence: CASSTGWGGTEAFF. Full variable domain (remainder filled in from reference TRBV19 and TRBJ1-1): DGGITQSPKYLFRKEGQNVTLSCEQNLNHDAMYWYRQDPGQGLRLIYYSQIVNDFQKGDIAEGYSVSREKKESFPLTVTSAQKNPTAFYLCASSTGWGGTEAFFGQGTRLTVV.

The J gene is TRBJ1-2, the V gene TRBV12-2; the DNA was not compared with TRBD1, the D call given in the table. TRBV12-2 has pseudogene status. The CDR3 spans 19 residues. CDR3 nucleotides: TGTGCAAGTCGCCCCGCAGGGGTTCCACTCCGTCTAACAAACTATGGCTACACCTTC. The encoded protein is CASRPAGVPLRLTNYGYTF.

The gene calls are TRBV5-1 and TRBJ1-1, with 8 bases fitting TRBD1. In germline, CDR1 is SGHRS, CDR2 YFSETQ. The J segment lost 1 base and the V segment lost 4 bases, leaving 6 bases of the junction unmatched. The CDR3 covers 15 residues. CDR3 nucleotides: TGCGCCAGCAGCCTCTCCGGGACAGGGAACACTGAAGCTTTCTTT. This sequence encodes CASSLSGTGNTEAFF.

V gene TRBV10-2 combines with J gene TRBJ2-7; a weak D match, TRBD1 (6 bases). From germline, CDR1 is WSHSY and CDR2 SAAADI. CDR3 length equals 13 residues. Trimming left V 7 bases short and J 6 bases short, with 16 bases between. CDR3 bases: TGCGCCAGCAAAAGGGGTACAGGGTTCGAGCAGTACTTC. It specifies CASKRGTGFEQYF.

The chain links TRBV10-3 to TRBJ1-1; 8 bases are a match to TRBD1. Germline V gene data show CDR1 as ENHRY and CDR2 as SYGVKD. CDR3 length: 14 amino acids. Trimming cost V 6 bases and J 4 bases; bases outside gene matches: 7. The CDR3 spells CAIRAIQGGTEAFF. The CDR3 DNA sequence: TGTGCCATCAGAGCAATACAGGGGGGCACTGAAGCTTTCTTT.

This chain connects TRBV5-1 to TRBJ2-3; TRBD2 matches at 9 bases. The CDR3 is 16 amino acids. Per germline, CDR1 SGHRS and CDR2 YFSETQ. Trimming took 1 base from V and 1 from J; bases not matched to a gene: 4. CDR3 DNA: TGCGCCAGCAGCTTGCTAGGCGGGGGGGGCACAGATACGCAGTATTTT. This gives the protein CASSLLGGGGTDTQYF.

The chain combines TRBV4-1 with TRBJ2-1; D is undetermined. This CDR3 comprises 15 residues. Trimming left V 4 bases short and J 4 bases short, with 14 bases between. Germline CDR1 is MGHRA and CDR2 is YSYEKL. The CDR3 DNA is TGCGCCAGCAGCCCCTCTCAGGATTCATACAATGAGCAGTTCTTC. Translation gives CASSPSQDSYNEQFF.

The chain recombines TRBV7-2 with TRBJ1-2; the D gene is possibly TRBD1 (6 bases). Germline-derived CDR1 and CDR2 are SGHTA and FQGNSA. The CDR3 totals 13 residues. V dropped 7 bases and J dropped 6 bases, with 15 bases sitting between them. CDR3 residues: CASNFRGADGYTF. The CDR3 region has the DNA TGTGCCAGCAACTTCAGGGGAGCGGATGGCTACACCTTC. The complete variable domain, with remaining parts taken from reference TRBV7-2 and TRBJ1-2, reads GAGVSQSPSNKVTEKGKDVELRCDPISGHTALYWYRQSLGQGLEFLIYFQGNSAPDKSGLPSDRFSAERTGGSVSTLTIQRTQQEDSAVYLCASNFRGADGYTFGSGTRLTVV.

The CDR3 DNA reads TGTGCCAGCACCGGACAGGGCGGAACTAATGAAAAACTGTTTTTT. Translating it yields CASTGQGGTNEKLFF. The V gene is TRBV2, the J gene TRBJ1-4; TRBD1 agrees at 8 bases. Germline trimming cut 7 bases from V and 1 base from J; bases unmatched to any gene: 5. This CDR3 has 15 amino acids. CDR1 SNHLY and CDR2 FYNNEI come from the germline V gene.

This clone was counted once. Other DNA variants within this sample encode the same CDR3. The chain is built from TRBV7-2 and TRBJ1-2; possible D gene TRBD1, 5 bases. Germline-derived CDR1 and CDR2 are SGHTA and FQGNSA. The CDR3 length is 12 residues. V gave up 5 bases and J gave up 4 bases, with 8 bases separating them. The CDR3 region has the DNA TGTGCCAGCAGCCCAGACAGCTATGGCTACACCTTC. It translates to CASSPDSYGYTF.

The J gene is TRBJ2-7, the V gene TRBV6-2 or TRBV6-3; 7 nucleotides agree with TRBD2. Germline V CDR1 and CDR2: MNHEY, SVGEGT. The CDR3 extends over 18 amino acids. Trimming at V came to 4 bases and at J to 0 bases, leaving 15 bases not matched to a gene. The chain's CDR3 is CASSWVASGALFSYEQYF. CDR3 DNA: TGTGCCAGCAGTTGGGTTGCCAGCGGGGCGTTATTCTCCTACGAGCAGTACTTC.

The V and J genes are TRBV3-1 (or the pseudogene TRBV3-2) and TRBJ1-5; D possibly corresponds to TRBD1 (5 bases). V was trimmed by 4 bases and J by 8 bases, leaving 27 bases between them. The CDR3 length is 18 residues. CDR1 and CDR2 (germline): LGHDT, YNNKEL (reference sequence). CDR3 nucleotide sequence: TGTGCCAGCAGCCCCGCCTTACCCAGACAGTGGGGAGGGAAGCCCCAGCATTTT. Translation: CASSPALPRQWGGKPQHF.